The rows below give T cell receptor beta chains drawn from one sample of a study of T cell responses to AZD1222 COVID-19 vaccine. Here immunoSEQ multiplex PCR was the method, and the copy in TCRdb shows in-frame clones only, minus some. Among about 85,000 clones listed, more than 75% were seen once. This material consisted of peripheral blood, taken on day 0 of AZD1222 vaccination. Receptor source: an adult in good health. CDR3s include the opening cysteine and the closing phenylalanine or tryptophan. D genes are given only for firm matches. Clone size is given for some rows only: seen once, a few or many times, or a class if the clone is expanded.

TGTGCCAGCAGCGTACCTAGCGGGAGCAATGAGCAGTTCTTC,CASSVPSGSNEQFF,TRBJ2-1,TRBV9,once,TRBD2
TGTGCCAGCAGCCTCGGACAGTACTACGAGCAGTACTTC,CASSLGQYYEQYF,TRBJ2-7,TRBV11-2,few,NA
TGTGCCAGCTCCGTAAATAGCAATCAGCCCCAGCATTTT,CASSVNSNQPQHF,TRBJ1-5,TRBV18,NA,NA
TGCGCCAGCAGCTTGGGGGCGGGTAGGGTCACTGAAGCTTTCTTT,CASSLGAGRVTEAFF,TRBJ1-1,TRBV5-1,NA,NA
TGTGCCAGTAGTGCTAGCGGGGGGTACGAGCAGTACTTC,CASSASGGYEQYF,TRBJ2-7,TRBV19,NA,TRBD2
TGTGCCAGCAGTTTAACAGACTACGAGCAGTACTTC,CASSLTDYEQYF,TRBJ2-7,TRBV6-2/TRBV6-3,NA,NA
TGTGCCAGCAGAGACAGGGCGGTCGGAGAGACCCAGTACTTC,CASRDRAVGETQYF,TRBJ2-5,TRBV25-1,NA,TRBD1
TGCGCCAGCAGCTCCGGCTGGGCAGGGGCCTACGAGCAGTACTTC,CASSSGWAGAYEQYF,TRBJ2-7,TRBV5-1,NA,NA
TGTGCCAGCTCACTGGATGAATCCTACAATGAGCAGTTCTTC,CASSLDESYNEQFF,TRBJ2-1,TRBV18,NA,NA
TGTGCCAGCAGTTTAGGCGCTTTACTTGCGGGATCGGCAGATACGCAGTATTTT,CASSLGALLAGSADTQYF,TRBJ2-3,TRBV27,NA,NA
TGCGCCAGCAGTCCGACTCAGGCCTACGGGGAGCTGTTTTTT,CASSPTQAYGELFF,TRBJ2-2,TRBV10-1,NA,NA
TGTGCCAGCAGCCAAGAAGGGCAGGGGAGGACTGAAGCTTTCTTT,CASSQEGQGRTEAFF,TRBJ1-1,TRBV4-2,NA,NA
TGTGCCAGCAGCTCCAGGGGCGAGTATGGCTACACCTTC,CASSSRGEYGYTF,TRBJ1-2,TRBV13,few,NA
TGTGCCAGCAGTGAAGCGCTTCGTAGGGGGAATGAGCAGTTCTTC,CASSEALRRGNEQFF,TRBJ2-1,TRBV6-1,NA,NA
TGTGCCAGCGGTCAGTTAAATCAGCCCCAGCATTTT,CASGQLNQPQHF,TRBJ1-5,TRBV12-3/TRBV12-4,once,NA
TGTGCCAGCAGCTTGCCCACAGGGGCCGCCTATGGCTACACCTTC,CASSLPTGAAYGYTF,TRBJ1-2,TRBV5-4,NA,TRBD1
TGTGCCAGCAGTGAATCCCCCACCTACGAGCAGTACTTC,CASSESPTYEQYF,TRBJ2-7,TRBV25-1,NA,NA
TGTGCCAGCAGTCGGTTGATGGGGACAGCGACCTCTGGGGCCAACGTCCTGACTTTC,CASSRLMGTATSGANVLTF,TRBJ2-6,TRBV7-3,NA,TRBD1
TGTGCCAGCAGTTACGGGTTGGGGGTTATAGATACGCAGTATTTT,CASSYGLGVIDTQYF,TRBJ2-3,TRBV6-5,NA,NA
TGTGCCAGCACCCCTAGCGGGAGGGCTAGATACGAGCAGTACTTC,CASTPSGRARYEQYF,TRBJ2-7,TRBV11-2,NA,TRBD2
TGTGCCAGCAGCTTAGGCCAGGCCGACGAGCAGTACTTC,CASSLGQADEQYF,TRBJ2-7,TRBV5-6,NA,NA
TGCAGTGCAAGAGGATTAGAGCAGTTCTTC,CSARGLEQFF,TRBJ2-1,TRBV20-1,once,NA
TGCAGCGTTGGAGGGATAAGCTCCTACGAGCAGTACTTC,CSVGGISSYEQYF,TRBJ2-7,TRBV29-1,NA,NA
TGTGCCAGCAGTGACTTTGCAGGTTCGCTCCTCACGTTC,CASSDFAGSLLTF,TRBJ1-2,TRBV6-4,NA,NA
TGTGCCAGCAGTCCCCAGCCGCACACATCCTACGAGCAGTACTTC,CASSPQPHTSYEQYF,TRBJ2-7,TRBV27,NA,NA
TGTGCCAGCAGCGGGACAGGGGATCAGCCCCAGCATTTT,CASSGTGDQPQHF,TRBJ1-5,TRBV12-3/TRBV12-4,once,TRBD1